These T cell receptor beta chains were read from a single sample in a study of shared clonotypes between healthy human individuals. Sequencing was performed with immunoSEQ multiplex PCR; in TCRdb, only in-frame clones are kept and a portion is missing. The repertoire holds around 690,000 clones, with around 90% as singletons. What was sequenced was memory CD8+ T cells from PBMCs. The receptors originated from a man between 18 and 29 years old in good health. Some clones in this sample may be carry-over from other donors' samples. Each CDR3 is given with its conserved first and last residue.

v_gene: TRBV11-2
len: 16
j_gene: TRBJ2-5
CDR3aa: CASSPPRGGGEETQYF

v_gene: TRBV28
len: 18
j_gene: TRBJ2-6
CDR3aa: CASSFGWGGFSGANVLTF

v_gene: TRBV27
len: 14
j_gene: TRBJ1-1
CDR3aa: CASSPLGVNTEAFF

v_gene: TRBV25-1
len: 14
j_gene: TRBJ2-5
CDR3aa: CASSEYLTLETQYF

v_gene: TRBV11-2
len: 15
j_gene: TRBJ1-4
CDR3aa: CASSWDRTTNEKLFF

v_gene: TRBV5-6
len: 13
j_gene: TRBJ1-1
CDR3aa: CASSRQGSTEAFF

v_gene: TRBV28
len: 14
j_gene: TRBJ2-5
CDR3aa: CASSQTGGEETQYF

v_gene: TRBV5-4
len: 15
j_gene: TRBJ2-7
CDR3aa: CASSHRAGEGEEQYF

v_gene: TRBV14
len: 16
j_gene: TRBJ2-7
CDR3aa: CASSQGFQRRSYEQYF

v_gene: TRBV7-7
len: 16
j_gene: TRBJ2-1
CDR3aa: CASSLYPSGSVNEQFF

v_gene: TRBV30
len: 13
j_gene: TRBJ1-6
CDR3aa: CAWSEGLDSPLHF